One sample yielded the 15 T cell receptor beta chains listed below, sequenced in a study of cytomegalovirus exposure and HLA in healthy donors. It was with 60 Vbeta and 13 Jbeta primers that the PCR ran. The protocol was immunoSEQ multiplex PCR, while the TCRdb copy is restricted to in-frame clones and leaves out a portion. Of some 140,000 clones detected, 80% to 85% appear once; the ten largest clones hold approximately 1.2%. Sequenced material: PBMCs. Every receptor here comes from a male donor in good health and CMV-seropositive.

This rearrangement joins TRBV27 to TRBJ2-1; a possible D gene is TRBD2 (5 bases). Deletions cut 0 bases from V and 8 bases from J, with 14 bases between. The germline gives CDR1 MNHEY, CDR2 SMNVEV (reference sequence). The CDR3 covers 15 residues. This CDR3 is CASSLSGNHKDEQFF. DNA of the CDR3: TGTGCCAGCAGTTTATCCGGGAATCATAAGGATGAGCAGTTCTTC.

As regards this clone: A junction boundary mismatches the germline segment, possibly from a read error. This chain uses TRBV7-7 with TRBJ2-5, with TRBD2 matching over 13 bases. The CDR3 is 15 amino acids. CDR1 is SSHAT, CDR2 FNYEAQ, per germline (reference sequence). The DNA of the CDR3 is TGTGCTAGCAGCGGGACTAGCGGGGCCTGGGAGACCCAGTACTTC. Protein product: CASSGTSGAWETQYF.

The chain recombines TRBV28 with TRBJ2-5, with D possibly being TRBD2 (6 bases). Germline CDR1 and CDR2: MDHEN and SYDVKM. The V gene lost 8 bases and the J gene lost 4 bases, with 11 bases spanning the gap. The CDR3 has 12 amino acids. DNA of the CDR3: TGTGCCAGCTTTTCAGCGGGAGAGACCCAGTACTTC. Translation: CASFSAGETQYF.

The chain carries TRBV5-4 and TRBJ2-3; TRBD2 agrees at 12 bases. The length of the CDR3 is 15 residues. V dropped 4 bases and J dropped 5; count of bases not matched to a gene: 5. Per germline, CDR1 SGHNT and CDR2 YYREEE (reference sequence). DNA of the CDR3: TGTGCCAGCAGCCCTAGCGGGGGGGAATTAGATACGCAGTATTTT. Translated, it gives CASSPSGGELDTQYF. Using reference TRBV5-4 and TRBJ2-3 for the parts outside the CDR3, the full variable domain is ETGVTQSPTHLIKTRGQQVTLRCSSQSGHNTVSWYQQALGQGPQFIFQYYREEENGRGNFPPRFSGLQFPNYSSELNVNALELDDSALYLCASSPSGGELDTQYFGPGTRLTVL.

The chain employs TRBV6-4 and TRBJ2-7, with 7 positions matching TRBD1. The CDR3 has 16 residues. J lost 0 bases, V lost 6 bases, and 11 bases had no gene match. Per germline, CDR1 MRHNA and CDR2 SNTAGT. The CDR3 protein is CASRSTGTEISYEQYF. The CDR3, as DNA: TGTGCCAGCAGGTCAACCGGGACAGAGATCTCCTACGAGCAGTACTTC.

The chain combines TRBV27 with TRBJ1-5, with D possibly TRBD1 on 5 matching bases. V was trimmed by 7 bases and J by 1 base, leaving 8 bases between them. CDR3 size: 13 residues. Germline values: CDR1 MNHEY, CDR2 SMNVEV (reference sequence). CDR3 nucleotides: TGTGCCAGCAAGGCAGGGAGCAATCAGCCCCAGCATTTT. Its protein product is CASKAGSNQPQHF.

The V and J genes are TRBV5-1 and TRBJ2-7; D possibly corresponds to TRBD2 (7 bases). The V gene's germline CDR1 is SGHRS and CDR2 YFSETQ. The CDR3 runs 17 residues. V gave up 1 base and J gave up 0 bases, with 17 bases separating them. This CDR3 is CASSLQISAGASYEQYF. CDR3 sequence (DNA): TGCGCCAGCAGCTTGCAAATCTCCGCGGGGGCCTCCTACGAGCAGTACTTC.

V is TRBV28 and J is TRBJ1-5; weak D call: TRBD1 (6 bases). V was pared by 8 bases and J by 3 bases, with 14 bases between. The CDR3 extends over 14 amino acids. The germline V gene has CDR1 MDHEN and CDR2 SYDVKM. CDR3 DNA sequence: TGTGCCAGCGGACCCGGGACAACCAATCAGCCCCAGCATTTT. Protein sequence: CASGPGTTNQPQHF.

This chain connects TRBV7-9 to TRBJ2-7; possibly TRBD1 for D (6 bases). The CDR3 totals 15 residues. V lost 5 bases and J 2 bases, leaving 16 bases between the germline ends. Germline V CDR1 and CDR2: SEHNR, FQNEAQ (reference sequence). The DNA for the CDR3 is TGTGCCAGCAGCCAGACACCTACAGGGACCTACGAGCAGTACTTC. The encoded protein is CASSQTPTGTYEQYF. Full variable domain (outside the CDR3, taken from reference TRBV7-9 and TRBJ2-7): DTGVSQNPRHKITKRGQNVTFRCDPISEHNRLYWYRQTLGQGPEFLTYFQNEAQLEKSRLLSDRFSAERPKGSFSTLEIQRTEQGDSAMYLCASSQTPTGTYEQYFGPGTRLTVT.

As DNA, the CDR3 is TGTGCCAGCAGGGGGGGACAGGGGACGGGCGGCTACACCTTC. Translating gives CASRGGQGTGGYTF. The chain combines TRBV6-5 with TRBJ1-2, with 10 bases lining up with TRBD1. Germline V gene sequence: CDR1 MNHEY, CDR2 SVGAGI. The CDR3 is 14 residues long. J was trimmed by 8 bases and V by 6 bases; bases with no gene match: 9.

The chain recombines TRBV2 with TRBJ2-5; possibly TRBD1 for D (6 bases). The CDR3 sequence is 13 residues long. Germline CDR1 SNHLY, CDR2 FYNNEI. Trimming left V 5 bases short and J 4 bases short, with 11 bases between. The DNA for the CDR3 is TGTGCCAGCAGTCGACAAGGGGGAGAGACCCAGTACTTC. It translates to CASSRQGGETQYF.

The CDR3 sequence is CASSSGLNTDTQYF. The CDR3 DNA reads as TGTGCCAGCAGCTCCGGACTAAACACAGATACGCAGTATTTT. The genes are TRBV7-8 and TRBJ2-3; possible D gene TRBD2, 6 bases. The germline gives CDR1 SGHVS, CDR2 FQNEAQ. CDR3 length: 14 amino acids. V dropped 4 bases and J dropped 2 bases, with 10 bases sitting between them.

The J gene is TRBJ1-2, the V gene TRBV29-1; 8 bases map to TRBD1. The CDR3 contains 14 residues. The V gene end was trimmed by 4 bases and the J gene end by 1 base; junction bases not matched to a gene: 5. Germline V lookup: CDR1 SQVTM, CDR2 ANQGSEA. The CDR3 bases are TGCAGCGTTGCCCCGGGACAGGATAACTATGGCTACACCTTC. Translating gives CSVAPGQDNYGYTF.

The J gene is TRBJ2-3, the V gene TRBV6-1; 7 bases align to TRBD2. This CDR3 has 14 residues. Looked up from germline, CDR1 is MNHNS and CDR2 is SASEGT. Trimming removed 7 bases from V and 2 bases from J; junction bases left unmatched: 6. The CDR3 protein is CASKTRDYTDTQYF. DNA of the CDR3: TGTGCCAGCAAGACCCGGGACTACACAGATACGCAGTATTTT.

For this clone: An end of the junction differs from the germline gene, which may be a read error. The rearrangement links TRBV7-9 to TRBJ2-1; TRBD2 agrees at 11 bases. The germline gives CDR1 SEHNR, CDR2 FQNEAQ (reference sequence). The CDR3 length is 15 residues. The CDR3 here is CSSSLVTSGVNEQFF. The CDR3 DNA reads as TGTTCCAGCAGCTTAGTGACTAGCGGGGTTAATGAGCAGTTCTTC.